One and the same sample provided the 30 T cell receptor beta chains below, sequenced in a study of cytomegalovirus exposure and HLA in healthy donors. Vbeta (60) and Jbeta (13) primers were used in the PCR. The data were produced by immunoSEQ multiplex PCR, yet TCRdb's version contains in-frame clones alone and is incomplete. The table lists around 180,000 clones, about four fifths of them singletons. Sequenced sample: PBMCs. The source is a woman in her forties or fifties in good health and CMV-seronegative.

The V and J genes are TRBV4-1 and TRBJ2-5; 11 bases are a match to TRBD2. Germline-derived CDR1 and CDR2 are MGHRA and YSYEKL. The CDR3 is 17 amino acids. After removal of 1 base from V and 4 bases from J, the junction contained 8 bases not matched to a gene. CDR3 nucleotide sequence: TGCGCCAGCAGCCAAGTTAGCGGGGGGGCCCTGGGAGAGACCCAGTACTTC. Translated, it gives CASSQVSGGALGETQYF.

The J gene is TRBJ2-3, the V gene TRBV5-4, with D unclear. The CDR3 sequence is 14 residues long. Trimming took off 2 bases at V and 2 bases at J, with 9 bases between the two ends. Per germline, CDR1 SGHNT and CDR2 YYREEE (reference sequence). The CDR3 DNA sequence: TGTGCCAGCAGCTTATCCCAGAACACAGATACGCAGTATTTT. It codes for CASSLSQNTDTQYF.

The chain has TRBV27 and TRBJ2-5, with D perhaps matching TRBD1 (6 bases). The J call may be mistaken, given a closer DNA end match to TRBJ2-7. In germline, CDR1 is MNHEY, CDR2 SMNVEV (reference sequence). The CDR3 loop spans 15 amino acids. CDR3 bases: TGTGCCAGCAGTTTGACAGGACAGATTTCCTACGAGCAGTACTTC. This codes for CASSLTGQISYEQYF.

In its sample, this clone was seen a few times. The chain uses TRBV7-9 and TRBJ2-7, with TRBD1 identical over 7 bases. Trimming at V came to 5 bases and at J to 0 bases, leaving 4 bases not matched to a gene. From germline, CDR1 is SEHNR and CDR2 FQNEAQ (reference sequence). This CDR3 comprises 14 residues. The CDR3 protein is CASSPRDSSYEQYF. The CDR3 DNA follows: TGTGCCAGCAGCCCCCGGGACAGCTCCTACGAGCAGTACTTC.

This chain connects TRBV27 to TRBJ1-2; TRBD1 agrees at 11 bases. Germline loops: CDR1 MNHEY, CDR2 SMNVEV (reference sequence). This CDR3 has 16 amino acids. The J segment lost 4 bases and the V segment lost 5 bases, leaving 9 bases of the junction unmatched. The CDR3 nucleotides are TGTGCCAGCAGTAATCGGGACAGGGGGAAGGTCTATGGCTACACCTTC. It codes for CASSNRDRGKVYGYTF.

V and J are TRBV15 and TRBJ2-3; 16 bases map to TRBD2. Germline-derived CDR1 and CDR2 are LNHNV and YYDKDF (reference sequence). V shed 3 bases and J 6 bases; nucleotides not matched to a gene: 6. The CDR3 totals 17 residues. As DNA, the CDR3 is TGTGCCACCAGCAGCGGGACTAGCGGGGGGGCCTCGGATACGCAGTATTTT. Translated, it gives CATSSGTSGGASDTQYF. Filled out from reference TRBV15 and TRBJ2-3, the complete variable domain reads DAMVIQNPRYQVTQFGKPVTLSCSQTLNHNVMYWYQQKSSQAPKLLFHYYDKDFNNEADTPDNFQSRRPNTSFCFLDIRSPGLGDTAMYLCATSSGTSGGASDTQYFGPGTRLTVL.

This clone has just one count. This chain connects TRBV18 to TRBJ2-2, with 10 nucleotides matching TRBD1. Germline CDR1 and CDR2: KGHSH and LQKENI. This CDR3 is 17 amino acids long. The V gene end was trimmed by 0 bases and the J gene end by 6 bases; junction bases not matched to a gene: 7. CDR3 protein: CASSPPFGTGASGELFF. The CDR3 region has the DNA TGTGCCAGCTCACCACCTTTTGGGACAGGGGCGTCCGGGGAGCTGTTTTTT.

The chain couples TRBV4-1 to TRBJ2-2; 9 bases align to TRBD1. This CDR3 has 15 amino acids. Germline values: CDR1 MGHRA, CDR2 YSYEKL. J gave up 3 bases and V 4 bases, and 3 bases lay outside the gene matches. CDR3 bases: TGCGCCAGCAGCCCTAGACAGGGGGACACCGGGGAGCTGTTTTTT. Its translation is CASSPRQGDTGELFF.

CDR3 nucleotides: TGTGCCAGCCTCTCGCAGGGGGCGCCTGGAAACACCATATATTTT. Amino acid sequence: CASLSQGAPGNTIYF. The chain combines TRBV28 with TRBJ1-3, with TRBD1 matching 8 bases. The CDR3 is made up of 15 amino acids. Germline-derived CDR1 and CDR2 are MDHEN and SYDVKM. Trimming cost V 8 bases and J 2 bases; bases outside gene matches: 8.

The rearrangement joins TRBV4-3 to TRBJ2-5, with 10 bases lining up with TRBD2. The CDR3 covers 19 residues. V shed 0 bases, J shed 5 bases, and the junction held 15 bases outside the gene matches. Germline-derived CDR1 and CDR2 are LGHNA and YSLEER. This chain's CDR3 is CASSQDSRPERGGSETQYF. CDR3 DNA: TGCGCCAGCAGCCAAGATTCGAGGCCGGAGCGGGGGGGCTCGGAGACCCAGTACTTC.

The chain recombines TRBV28 with TRBJ2-3, with 13 bases identical to TRBD2. The CDR3 is 21 residues long. In germline, CDR1 is MDHEN, CDR2 SYDVKM. The V gene end was trimmed by 3 bases and the J gene end by 4 bases; junction bases not matched to a gene: 19. DNA of the CDR3: TGTGCCAGCAGTTTTTCCCATACCATGCCGACTAGCGGGGGGACGGCAGATACGCAGTATTTT. This sequence encodes CASSFSHTMPTSGGTADTQYF. The variable domain in full, completed from reference TRBV28 and TRBJ2-3, reads DVKVTQSSRYLVKRTGEKVFLECVQDMDHENMFWYRQDPGLGLRLIYFSYDVKMKEKGDIPEGYSVSREKKERFSLILESASTNQTSMYLCASSFSHTMPTSGGTADTQYFGPGTRLTVL.

The chain has TRBV10-2 and TRBJ1-1, with D unclear. The ends were cut back, 2 bases at V and 11 bases at J, with 12 bases in the middle. CDR1 and CDR2 (germline): WSHSY, SAAADI. This CDR3 contains 12 residues. DNA for the CDR3: TGCGCCAGCAGTGAGCTGAGGATGGAGGCTTTCTTT. Translated, it gives CASSELRMEAFF.

V usage is TRBV28 and J usage is TRBJ2-2; TRBD1 matches at 8 bases. V lost 5 bases and J lost 3; bases outside the gene matches: 8. Per the germline V gene, CDR1 is MDHEN and CDR2 is SYDVKM. The CDR3 totals 16 residues. CDR3 amino acids: CASSLGPGQDTGELFF. For the CDR3, the DNA is TGTGCCAGCAGTCTAGGCCCGGGACAGGACACCGGGGAGCTGTTTTTT.

This clone has a single count. One end of the junction varies from germline; a read error may be responsible. The V and J genes are TRBV2 and TRBJ2-7; 8 nucleotides agree with TRBD2. Germline V CDR1 and CDR2: SNHLY, FYNNEI. The CDR3 is 16 residues long. CDR3 protein: CAGSDLGLAGGDEQYF. For the CDR3, the DNA is TGTGCCGGCAGTGACCTTGGACTAGCTGGAGGCGACGAGCAGTACTTC. The full variable domain, completed using reference TRBV2 and TRBJ2-7, is EPEVTQTPSHQVTQMGQEVILRCVPISNHLYFYWYRQILGQKVEFLVSFYNNEISEKSEIFDDQFSVERPDGSNFTLKIRSTKLEDSAMYFCAGSDLGLAGGDEQYFGPGTRLTVT.

This clone was seen a single time. The chain employs TRBV30 and TRBJ1-6; D possibly corresponds to TRBD1 (5 bases). CDR3 length equals 16 residues. Trimming shortened V by 2 bases and J by 6 bases, and 17 bases separated the two germline ends. The V gene's germline CDR1 is GTSNPN and CDR2 SVGIG (reference sequence). CDR3 sequence: CAWSLGQLTINSPLHF. CDR3 in DNA: TGTGCCTGGAGTTTGGGGCAGCTGACAATTAATTCACCCCTCCACTTT.

The chain joins TRBV5-4 to TRBJ2-2, with 15 positions matching TRBD2. Germline V gene sequence: CDR1 SGHNT, CDR2 YYREEE (reference sequence). The CDR3 has 19 residues. V gave up 3 bases and J gave up 4 bases; unmatched junction bases: 10. CDR3 coding DNA: TGTGCCAGCAGCTCGGCGGGGACTAGCGGGGGGAGAGTCACCGGGGAGCTGTTTTTT. It yields the protein CASSSAGTSGGRVTGELFF. Filled out from reference TRBV5-4 and TRBJ2-2, the complete variable domain reads ETGVTQSPTHLIKTRGQQVTLRCSSQSGHNTVSWYQQALGQGPQFIFQYYREEENGRGNFPPRFSGLQFPNYSSELNVNALELDDSALYLCASSSAGTSGGRVTGELFFGEGSRLTVL.

The CDR3 nucleotides read TGTGCCAGCAGCCGAGACAGGTTCTACGAGCAGTACTTC. It specifies CASSRDRFYEQYF. The chain carries TRBV11-3 and TRBJ2-5, with D tentatively TRBD1 (6 bases). The closer fit of TRBJ2-7 to the DNA end suggests the J call may be wrong. Looked up from germline, CDR1 is SGHNT and CDR2 is YENEEA. The CDR3 extends over 13 amino acids.

CDR3 nucleotide sequence: TGTGCCAGCAGCGTGACGGGGGTCTACTATGGCTACACCTTC. Translating gives CASSVTGVYYGYTF. This chain links TRBV5-6 with TRBJ1-2, with D possibly matching TRBD1 (5 bases). The CDR3 is made up of 14 amino acids. The germline CDR1 and CDR2 sequences are SGHDT and YYEEEE. The ends were cut back, 4 bases at V and 3 bases at J, with 13 bases in the middle. Combining the CDR3 with reference TRBV5-6 and TRBJ1-2 gives the whole variable domain DAGVTQSPTHLIKTRGQQVTLRCSPKSGHDTVSWYQQALGQGPQFIFQYYEEEERQRGNFPDRFSGHQFPNYSSELNVNALLLGDSALYLCASSVTGVYYGYTFGSGTRLTVV.

The chain has TRBV6-5 and TRBJ2-7; possible D gene TRBD1, 6 bases. Germline V gene data show CDR1 as MNHEY and CDR2 as SVGAGI. The V end lost 6 bases, the J end lost 3 bases, and 15 bases lay between the germline ends. The CDR3 is 14 amino acids. The CDR3 reads CASRALTGHYEQYF. CDR3 coding DNA: TGTGCCAGCAGGGCCTTGACAGGACACTACGAGCAGTACTTC.

This rearrangement joins TRBV5-1 to TRBJ1-6; maybe TRBD1 (6 bases). V lost 4 bases and J 8 bases, leaving 19 bases between the germline ends. CDR1 is SGHRS and CDR2 is YFSETQ in the germline V gene. The CDR3 loop spans 16 amino acids. The CDR3, as DNA: TGCGCCAGCAGCCCCCTGCCACAGGGCAAGGATTCACCCCTCCACTTT. It specifies CASSPLPQGKDSPLHF.

The chain couples TRBV27 to TRBJ2-7; 11 positions match TRBD2. J lost 3 bases, V lost 3 bases, and 4 bases had no gene match. Germline CDR1 and CDR2: MNHEY and SMNVEV (reference sequence). The CDR3 totals 15 residues. In DNA, the CDR3 is TGTGCCAGCAGTTTGCTAGCGGGAGGATTCTACGAGCAGTACTTC. Its translation: CASSLLAGGFYEQYF.

The genes are TRBV7-9 and TRBJ2-7, with 7 bases matching TRBD1. The V segment lost 4 bases and the J segment 6 bases; nucleotides outside the gene matches: 9. The length of the CDR3 is 14 residues. Germline assignment: CDR1 SEHNR and CDR2 FQNEAQ (reference sequence). The CDR3 loop is CASSSRFTGVEQYF. The CDR3 nucleotides are TGTGCCAGCAGCTCACGGTTTACAGGGGTCGAGCAGTACTTC.

The rearrangement links TRBV5-1 to TRBJ2-3; 11 bases agree with TRBD2. The CDR3 has 16 amino acids. CDR1 is SGHRS and CDR2 is YFSETQ in the germline V gene. V lost 9 bases, J lost 1 base, and 10 bases stayed unmatched. CDR3 DNA: TGCGCCACCGACCCCGGGACTAGCGGTGGCACAGATACGCAGTATTTT. This gives the protein CATDPGTSGGTDTQYF.

V is TRBV6-1 and J is TRBJ1-5; D may be TRBD1 (6 bases). The CDR3 is 14 amino acids. Trimming removed 5 bases at V and 3 bases at J, with 11 bases between. Germline values: CDR1 MNHNS, CDR2 SASEGT. The CDR3 loop reads CASSPRQVNQPQHF. The DNA of the CDR3 is TGTGCCAGCAGTCCGCGACAGGTCAATCAGCCCCAGCATTTT.

The rearrangement joins TRBV6-6 to TRBJ1-5; D may be TRBD1 (6 bases). This CDR3 has 16 amino acids. The V end was cut by 4 bases, the J end by 0 bases, with 13 bases between. The germline CDR1 and CDR2 sequences are MNHNY and SVGAGI (reference sequence). In DNA form, the CDR3 reads TGTGCCAGCAGTTCCCGGGACACCTATAGCAATCAGCCCCAGCATTTT. Translation: CASSSRDTYSNQPQHF.

This chain links TRBV7-3 with TRBJ2-1, with 12 bases fitting TRBD2. The ends lost 6 bases at V and 7 bases at J; junction bases unmatched: 4. Germline V gene lookup returns CDR1 SGHTA and CDR2 FQGTGA. The CDR3 runs to 14 residues. This CDR3 reads CASSSGTSGNEQFF. DNA for the CDR3: TGTGCCAGCAGTTCCGGGACTAGCGGGAATGAGCAGTTCTTC.

This clone was recorded once. The chain carries TRBV27 and TRBJ2-3; 7 bases map to TRBD2. V dropped 7 bases and J dropped 2; count of bases not matched to a gene: 6. This CDR3 is 14 amino acids long. From germline, CDR1 is MNHEY and CDR2 SMNVEV (reference sequence). The CDR3, as DNA: TGTGCCAGCAAAAAGGGGAGGGACACAGATACGCAGTATTTT. Translating it yields CASKKGRDTDTQYF.

The V call is TRBV6-5, the J call TRBJ2-7, with TRBD1 matching over 8 bases. Germline assignment: CDR1 MNHEY and CDR2 SVGAGI. V was pared by 2 bases and J by 4 bases, with 4 bases of the junction left unmatched. CDR3 length: 14 amino acids. The CDR3 nucleotides read TGTGCCAGCAGTTACCTCCAGGGGGCGTACGAGCAGTACTTC. Encoded protein: CASSYLQGAYEQYF.

This clone was counted once. V and J are TRBV9 and TRBJ2-7; TRBD2 matches 9 bases. V shed 2 bases, J shed 5 bases, and the junction held 11 bases outside the gene matches. Germline assignment: CDR1 SGDLS and CDR2 YYNGEE. The CDR3 has 16 residues. CDR3 loop: CASSVGAGGALNEQYF. The DNA of the CDR3 is TGTGCCAGCAGCGTGGGGGCGGGGGGGGCGTTGAACGAGCAGTACTTC. Full variable domain (rest looked up from reference TRBV9 and TRBJ2-7): DSGVTQTPKHLITATGQRVTLRCSPRSGDLSVYWYQQSLDQGLQFLIQYYNGEERAKGNILERFSAQQFPDLHSELNLSSLELGDSALYFCASSVGAGGALNEQYFGPGTRLTVT.

The V gene is TRBV9, the J gene TRBJ2-3; D unclear. Germline lookup yields CDR1 SGDLS and CDR2 YYNGEE. V was shortened by 2 bases and J by 4 bases, with 11 bases between the two germline ends. This CDR3 region has 14 residues. The CDR3 DNA reads TGTGCCAGCAGCGTGAGTGCTCGTGCAGATACGCAGTATTTT. This gives the protein CASSVSARADTQYF.